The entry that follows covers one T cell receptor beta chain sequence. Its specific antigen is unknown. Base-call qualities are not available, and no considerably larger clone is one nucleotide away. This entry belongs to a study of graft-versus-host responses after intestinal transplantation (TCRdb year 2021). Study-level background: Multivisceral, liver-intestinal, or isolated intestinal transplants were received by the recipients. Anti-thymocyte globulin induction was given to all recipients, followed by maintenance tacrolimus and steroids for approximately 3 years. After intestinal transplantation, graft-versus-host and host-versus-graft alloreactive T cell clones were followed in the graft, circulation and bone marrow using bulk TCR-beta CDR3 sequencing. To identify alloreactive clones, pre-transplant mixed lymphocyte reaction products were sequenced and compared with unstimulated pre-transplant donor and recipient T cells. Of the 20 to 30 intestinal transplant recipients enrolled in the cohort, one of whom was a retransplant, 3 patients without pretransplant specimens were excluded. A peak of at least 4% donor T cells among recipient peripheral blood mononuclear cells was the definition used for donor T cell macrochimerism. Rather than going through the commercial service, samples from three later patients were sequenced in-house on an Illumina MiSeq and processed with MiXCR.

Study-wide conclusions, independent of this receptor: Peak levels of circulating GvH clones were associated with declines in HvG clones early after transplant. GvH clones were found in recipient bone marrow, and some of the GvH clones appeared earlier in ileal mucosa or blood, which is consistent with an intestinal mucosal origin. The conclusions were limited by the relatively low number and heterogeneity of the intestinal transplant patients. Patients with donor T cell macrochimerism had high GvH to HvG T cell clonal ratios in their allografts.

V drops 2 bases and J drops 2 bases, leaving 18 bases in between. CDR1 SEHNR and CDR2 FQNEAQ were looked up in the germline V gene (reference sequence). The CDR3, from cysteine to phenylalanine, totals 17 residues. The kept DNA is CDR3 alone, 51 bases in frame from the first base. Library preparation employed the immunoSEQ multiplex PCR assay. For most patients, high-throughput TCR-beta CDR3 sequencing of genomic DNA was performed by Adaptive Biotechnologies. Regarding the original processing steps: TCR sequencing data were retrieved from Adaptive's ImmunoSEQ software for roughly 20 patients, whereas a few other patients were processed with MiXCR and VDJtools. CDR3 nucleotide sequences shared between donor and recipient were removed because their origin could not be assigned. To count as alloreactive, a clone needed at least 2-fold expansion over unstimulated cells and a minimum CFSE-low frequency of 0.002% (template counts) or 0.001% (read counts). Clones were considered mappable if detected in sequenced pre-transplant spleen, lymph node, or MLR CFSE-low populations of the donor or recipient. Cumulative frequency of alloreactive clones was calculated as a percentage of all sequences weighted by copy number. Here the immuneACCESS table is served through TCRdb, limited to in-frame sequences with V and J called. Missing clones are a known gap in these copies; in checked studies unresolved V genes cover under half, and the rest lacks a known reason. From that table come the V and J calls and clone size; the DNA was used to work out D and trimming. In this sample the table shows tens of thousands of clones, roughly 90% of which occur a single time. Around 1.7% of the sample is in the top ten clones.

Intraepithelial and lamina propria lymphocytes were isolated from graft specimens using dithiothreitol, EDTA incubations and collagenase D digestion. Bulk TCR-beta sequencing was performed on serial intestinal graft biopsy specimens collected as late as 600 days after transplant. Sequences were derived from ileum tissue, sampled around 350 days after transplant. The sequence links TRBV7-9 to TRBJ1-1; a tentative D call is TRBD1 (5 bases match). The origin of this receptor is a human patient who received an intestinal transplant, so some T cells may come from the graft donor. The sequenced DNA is TGTGCCAGCAGCTTAATAGGTCAGGGTTTTGGCAACACTGAAGCTTTCTTT. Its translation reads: CASSLIGQGFGNTEAFF.